The 12 T cell receptor beta chains presented below share a single source sample, sequenced in a study of monozygotic twins with inflammatory bowel disease. TCRdb re-analyzed the 5' RACE reads; it lists each CDR3 protein once, without DNA. This sample's clone table lists a few hundred thousand distinct CDR3 sequences. Material: blood. These receptors all stem from a human donor with ulcerative colitis or Crohn's disease, or a healthy co-twin of an affected twin (not recorded which).

This chain links TRBV30 with TRBJ2-4. Germline CDR1 and CDR2: GTSNPN and SVGIG (reference sequence). CDR3 length: 14 residues. Here the CDR3 reads CAWSLGLAKNIQYF.

The chain's CDR3 is CAWGLPWHNEQFF. The rearrangement links TRBV30 to TRBJ2-1. This CDR3 comprises 13 residues. Germline CDR1 is GTSNPN and CDR2 is SVGIG (reference sequence).

V gene TRBV6-6 combines with J gene TRBJ2-7; TCRdb gives TRBD1 as the D gene, but with no DNA this cannot be confirmed. Germline CDR1 is MNHNY and CDR2 is SVGAGI (reference sequence). The length of the CDR3 is 13 residues. The CDR3 loop reads CASSLDREGWQYF.

This chain links TRBV18 with TRBJ2-3; TCRdb reports TRBD1, a call that lacks DNA to check it against. Germline V CDR1 and CDR2: KGHSH, LQKENI. CDR3 length: 13 amino acids. The CDR3 here is CASSPAGSDTQYF.

This chain links TRBV5-1 with TRBJ2-7; TCRdb returns TRBD1, unconfirmable since there is no DNA. The length of the CDR3 is 17 residues. Germline V lookup: CDR1 SGHRS, CDR2 YFSETQ. CDR3 region: CASSWGPGRGTEYEQYF.

The chain combines TRBV11-2 with TRBJ2-5; TCRdb's D call of TRBD2 is untestable without DNA. Looked up from germline, CDR1 is SGHAT and CDR2 is FQNNGV. The CDR3 loop spans 14 amino acids. CDR3 sequence reads: CASSSGLAGETQYF. Together with reference TRBV11-2 and TRBJ2-5, the CDR3 gives the full variable domain: EAGVAQSPRYKIIEKRQSVAFWCNPISGHATLYWYQQILGQGPKLLIQFQNNGVVDDSQLPKDRFSAERLKGVDSTLKIQPAKLEDSAVYLCASSSGLAGETQYFGPGTRLLVL.

The rearrangement joins TRBV6-1 to TRBJ1-2; TCRdb picks TRBD1, but there is no DNA to check that call. This CDR3 is built from 14 residues. CDR1 MNHNS and CDR2 SASEGT come from the germline V gene. The chain's CDR3 is CASSLSPTARDFTF.

The chain links TRBV2 to TRBJ2-3; checking the TCRdb D call of TRBD2 is not possible without DNA. CDR1 is SNHLY, CDR2 FYNNEI, per germline. This CDR3 spans 19 amino acids. The CDR3 loop reads CASSSQISGGASYGDTQYF.

The chain joins TRBV28 to TRBJ1-4; TCRdb reports TRBD1, a call that lacks DNA to check it against. Germline assignment: CDR1 MDHEN and CDR2 SYDVKM. The CDR3 is 17 amino acids. The CDR3 sequence is CASSSVSPDRGNEKLFF.

This chain links TRBV12-3 or TRBV12-4 with TRBJ1-2. This CDR3 is built from 13 residues. This CDR3 is CASRKIANYGYTF.

The rearrangement links TRBV12-3 or TRBV12-4 to TRBJ2-7. There are 12 residues in the CDR3. This CDR3 reads CASRETTYEQYF.

The J gene is TRBJ2-3, the V gene TRBV14; the D gene TCRdb calls, TRBD1, cannot be checked with no DNA. This CDR3 contains 17 residues. Germline V lookup: CDR1 SGHDN, CDR2 FVKESK. The CDR3 region is CASSQRFTGGSIDTQYF. Looking up the rest from reference TRBV14 and TRBJ2-3 gives the full variable domain: EAGVTQFPSHSVIEKGQTVTLRCDPISGHDNLYWYRRVMGKEIKFLLHFVKESKQDESGMPNNRFLAERTGGTYSTLKVQPAELEDSGVYFCASSQRFTGGSIDTQYFGPGTRLTVL.